One T cell receptor (beta chain) is described in this entry. This sample is part of a study of cytomegalovirus exposure and HLA in healthy donors. The PCR used 60 Vbeta and 13 Jbeta primers. Libraries were prepared by immunoSEQ multiplex PCR; TCRdb keeps only in-frame clonotypes and omits some of them. Of some 160,000 clones in the sample, approximately 84% were seen once. The TCR was taken from a male donor in good health and CMV-seropositive. The sample was PBMCs.

In nucleotides, the CDR3 is TGTGCCAGCAGACAACAGACAGGGCTCTATGGCTACACCTTC. Its translation: CASRQQTGLYGYTF. The chain couples TRBV6-5 to TRBJ1-2, with 7 positions matching TRBD1. The germline gives CDR1 MNHEY, CDR2 SVGAGI. The CDR3 has 14 residues. V lost 6 bases, J lost 4 bases, and 8 bases stayed unmatched.